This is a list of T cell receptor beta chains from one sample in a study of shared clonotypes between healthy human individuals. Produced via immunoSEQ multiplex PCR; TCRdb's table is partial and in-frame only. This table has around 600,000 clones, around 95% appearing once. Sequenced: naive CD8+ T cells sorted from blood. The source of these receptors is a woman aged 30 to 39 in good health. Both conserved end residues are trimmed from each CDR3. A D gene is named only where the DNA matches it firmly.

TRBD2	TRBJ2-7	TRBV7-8	ASSFGTSGVRGNYEQY
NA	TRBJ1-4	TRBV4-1	ASSQDPGGLREKLF
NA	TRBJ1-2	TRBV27	ASSFYQGSTNYGYT
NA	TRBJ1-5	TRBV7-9	ASSPQEAGNQPQH
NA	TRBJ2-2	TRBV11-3	ASSLVPGAGELF
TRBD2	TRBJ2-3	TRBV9	ASSAPLAGITDTQY
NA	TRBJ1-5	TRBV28	ASSFSQYSNQPQH
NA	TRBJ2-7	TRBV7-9	ASRTTGIEQY
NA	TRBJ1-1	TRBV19	ASRNRDPRPTEAF
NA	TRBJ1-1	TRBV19	ASSDSFFEAF
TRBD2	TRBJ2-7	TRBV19	ASSWTSGYEQY
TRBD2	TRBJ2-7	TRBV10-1	ASSPRPSGPSSYEQY
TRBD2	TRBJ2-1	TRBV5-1	ASSLGRLAELYNEQF
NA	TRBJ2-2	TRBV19	ASSIGRNTGELF
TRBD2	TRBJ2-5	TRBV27	ASSSGGETQY
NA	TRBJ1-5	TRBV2	ASSDSLRGLIHQPQH
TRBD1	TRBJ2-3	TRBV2	ASRKGQPTDTQY
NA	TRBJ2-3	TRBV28	ASTLRGLGHTDTQY
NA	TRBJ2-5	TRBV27	ASSWSGGAGSETQY
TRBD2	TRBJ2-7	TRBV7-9	ASSPRDYLPY
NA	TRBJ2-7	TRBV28	ASSLLPRANEQY
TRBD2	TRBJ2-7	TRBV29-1	SVLAGVREQY
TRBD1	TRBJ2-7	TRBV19	ASSIAGQGTYEQY
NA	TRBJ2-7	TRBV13	ASSLIVAHGGEQY
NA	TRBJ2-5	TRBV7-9	ASSLGLAGRETQY
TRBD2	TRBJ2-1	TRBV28	ASSLFWEREGRHNEQF
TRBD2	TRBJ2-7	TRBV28	ASSLYPGLADYEQY
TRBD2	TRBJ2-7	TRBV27	ASSSPGLASPWEQY
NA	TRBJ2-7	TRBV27	ASSPETGSYEQY
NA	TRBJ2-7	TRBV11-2	ASSPGLRLRDEQY
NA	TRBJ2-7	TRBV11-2	ASSLSLSNYEQY
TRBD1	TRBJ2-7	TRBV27	ASSYGTGEYEQY
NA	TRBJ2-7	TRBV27	ASSTTLYEQY
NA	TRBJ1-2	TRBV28	ASSPGEYGYT
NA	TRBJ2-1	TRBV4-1	ASSQGRTETYLNNEQF
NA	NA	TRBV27	ASSFGSGGHYEQY
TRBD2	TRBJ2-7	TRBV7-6	ASSLSTSGSVYEQY
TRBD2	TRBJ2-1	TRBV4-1	ASSQRLAEAYNEQF
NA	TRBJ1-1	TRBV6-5	ASSLLRGETEAF
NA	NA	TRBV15	ATSSSLVGREFLEQY
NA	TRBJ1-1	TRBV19	ASSMVGFTEAF
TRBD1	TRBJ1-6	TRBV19	ASSDRVDSPLH
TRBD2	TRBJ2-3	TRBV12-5	ASGFGTSGSTDTQY
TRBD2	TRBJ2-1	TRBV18	ASSPSGVLSGSKLWNEQF
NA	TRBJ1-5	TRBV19	ASTIDVNSNQPQH
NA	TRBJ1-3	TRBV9	ASSEGQISGNTIY
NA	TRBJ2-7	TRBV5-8	ASTATHPYEQY
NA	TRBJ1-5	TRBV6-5	ASSLLIRGQPQH
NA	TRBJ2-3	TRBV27	ASSLFPDTQY
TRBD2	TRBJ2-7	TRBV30	AWNKGLADEQY
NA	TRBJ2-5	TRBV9	ASSSYQETQY
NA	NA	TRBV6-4	ASSEDYEQY
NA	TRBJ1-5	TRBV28	ASSFRDQLIYSNQPQH
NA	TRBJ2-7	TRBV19	ASSNRAPYEQY
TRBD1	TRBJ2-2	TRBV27	ASSLETGGLTGELF